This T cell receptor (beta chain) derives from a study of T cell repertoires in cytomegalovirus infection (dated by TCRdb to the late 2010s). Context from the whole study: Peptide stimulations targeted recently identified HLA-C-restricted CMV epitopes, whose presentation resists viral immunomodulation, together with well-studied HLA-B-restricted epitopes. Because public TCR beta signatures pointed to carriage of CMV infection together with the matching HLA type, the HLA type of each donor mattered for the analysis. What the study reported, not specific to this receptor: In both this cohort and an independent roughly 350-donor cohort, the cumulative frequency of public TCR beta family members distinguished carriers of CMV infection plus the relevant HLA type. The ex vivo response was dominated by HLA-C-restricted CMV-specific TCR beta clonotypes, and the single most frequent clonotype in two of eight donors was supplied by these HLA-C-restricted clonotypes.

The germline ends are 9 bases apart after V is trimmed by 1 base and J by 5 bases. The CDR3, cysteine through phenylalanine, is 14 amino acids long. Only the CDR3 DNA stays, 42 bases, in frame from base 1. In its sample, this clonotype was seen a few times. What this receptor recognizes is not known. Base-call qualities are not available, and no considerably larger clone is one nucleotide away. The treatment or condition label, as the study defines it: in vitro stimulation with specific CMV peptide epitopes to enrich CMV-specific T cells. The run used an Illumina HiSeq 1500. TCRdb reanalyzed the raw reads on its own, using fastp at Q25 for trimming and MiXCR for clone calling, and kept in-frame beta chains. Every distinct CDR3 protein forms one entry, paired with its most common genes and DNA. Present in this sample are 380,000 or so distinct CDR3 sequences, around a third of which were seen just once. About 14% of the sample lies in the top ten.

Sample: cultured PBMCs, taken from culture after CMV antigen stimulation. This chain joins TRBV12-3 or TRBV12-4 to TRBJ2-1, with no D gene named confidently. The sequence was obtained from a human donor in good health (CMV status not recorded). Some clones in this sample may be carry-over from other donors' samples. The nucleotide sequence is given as TGTGCCAGCAGTTTAGGGCACCCTAACAATGAGCAGTTCTTC. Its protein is CASSLGHPNNEQFF.